The clone carrying this TCR beta chain was seen just once. What it binds is unknown. The sample is drawn from a study of cytomegalovirus exposure and HLA in healthy donors. Study-wide context: The same platform was used for the roughly 110 validation repertoires as for the approximately 630 first-cohort repertoires, as reported in a later analysis.

TCRdb keeps only in-frame clones here, not all; method: immunoSEQ multiplex PCR. The data show approximately 200,000 clones, about 81% seen once. Study-level results: With high specificity and sensitivity, the classifier reportedly diagnosed cytomegalovirus status. The investigators catalogued about 170 TCR beta chains as cytomegalovirus-associated. Many donors shared some public TCRs, even though most TCR sequences were rare.

With 6 bases clipped from V and 2 bases from J, the junction kept 5 bases outside the gene matches. Germline loops: CDR1 MNHEY, CDR2 SVGAGI. The CDR3 has 15 amino acids. The receptor was isolated from a woman aged 30 to 39 in good health and CMV-seronegative. The material sequenced was PBMCs. The V gene is TRBV6-5, the J gene TRBJ1-5; 9 nucleotides match TRBD1. CDR3 region: CASRGQGGGNQPQHF. For the CDR3, the DNA is TGTGCCAGCAGGGGACAGGGCGGGGGCAATCAGCCCCAGCATTTT.